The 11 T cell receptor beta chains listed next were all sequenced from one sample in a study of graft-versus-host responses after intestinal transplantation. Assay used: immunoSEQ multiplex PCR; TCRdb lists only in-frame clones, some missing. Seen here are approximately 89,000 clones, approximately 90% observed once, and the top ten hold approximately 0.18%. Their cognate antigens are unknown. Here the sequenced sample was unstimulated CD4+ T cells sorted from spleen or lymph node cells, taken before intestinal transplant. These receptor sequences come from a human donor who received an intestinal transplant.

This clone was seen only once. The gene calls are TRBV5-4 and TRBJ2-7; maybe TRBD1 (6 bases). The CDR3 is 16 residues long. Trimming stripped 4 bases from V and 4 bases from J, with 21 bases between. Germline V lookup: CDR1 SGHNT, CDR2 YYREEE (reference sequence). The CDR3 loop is CASSRAGAQQGYEQYF. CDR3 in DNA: TGTGCCAGCAGCCGAGCTGGGGCACAACAGGGATACGAGCAGTACTTC. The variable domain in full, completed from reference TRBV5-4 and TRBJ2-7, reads ETGVTQSPTHLIKTRGQQVTLRCSSQSGHNTVSWYQQALGQGPQFIFQYYREEENGRGNFPPRFSGLQFPNYSSELNVNALELDDSALYLCASSRAGAQQGYEQYFGPGTRLTVT.

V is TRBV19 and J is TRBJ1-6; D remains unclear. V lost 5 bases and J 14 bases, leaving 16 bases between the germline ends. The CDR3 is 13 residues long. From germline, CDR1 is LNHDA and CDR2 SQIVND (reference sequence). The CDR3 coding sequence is TGTGCCAGTAGTGTTGAGCGGGGAGTCACCCTCCACTTT. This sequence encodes CASSVERGVTLHF.

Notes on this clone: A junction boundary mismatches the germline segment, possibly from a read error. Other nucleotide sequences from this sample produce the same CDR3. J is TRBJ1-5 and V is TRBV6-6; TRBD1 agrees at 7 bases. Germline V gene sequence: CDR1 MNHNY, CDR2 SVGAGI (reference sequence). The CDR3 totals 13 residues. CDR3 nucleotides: TGTGCCAGCAGTCAAACAGGGGATCAGCCCCAGCACTTT. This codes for CASSQTGDQPQHF.

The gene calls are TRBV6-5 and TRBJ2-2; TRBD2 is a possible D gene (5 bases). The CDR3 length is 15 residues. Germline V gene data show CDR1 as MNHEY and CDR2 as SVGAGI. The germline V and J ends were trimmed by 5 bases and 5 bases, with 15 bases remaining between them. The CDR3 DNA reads TGTGCCAGCAGTCACCCAACTAGGGATACCGGGGAGCTGTTTTTT. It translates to CASSHPTRDTGELFF.

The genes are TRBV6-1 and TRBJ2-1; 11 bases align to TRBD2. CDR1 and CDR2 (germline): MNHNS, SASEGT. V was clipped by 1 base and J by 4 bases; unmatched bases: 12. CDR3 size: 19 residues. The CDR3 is CASSEDRRVAGGPYNEQFF. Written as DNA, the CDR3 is TGTGCCAGCAGTGAAGATAGGCGAGTAGCGGGGGGGCCGTACAATGAGCAGTTCTTC.

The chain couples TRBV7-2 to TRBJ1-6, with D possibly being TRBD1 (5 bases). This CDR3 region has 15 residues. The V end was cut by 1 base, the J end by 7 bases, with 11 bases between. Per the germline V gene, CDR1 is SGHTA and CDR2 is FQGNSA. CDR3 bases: TGTGCCAGCAGCTTAGGGGGGGTTGGAAATTCACCCCTCCACTTT. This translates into CASSLGGVGNSPLHF.

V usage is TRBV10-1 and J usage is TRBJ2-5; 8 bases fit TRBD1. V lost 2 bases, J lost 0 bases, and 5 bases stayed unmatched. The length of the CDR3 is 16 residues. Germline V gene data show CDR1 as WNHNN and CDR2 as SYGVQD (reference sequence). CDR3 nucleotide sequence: TGCGCCAGCAGTGAGGGGACAGGAGTGTACCAAGAGACCCAGTACTTC. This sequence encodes CASSEGTGVYQETQYF.

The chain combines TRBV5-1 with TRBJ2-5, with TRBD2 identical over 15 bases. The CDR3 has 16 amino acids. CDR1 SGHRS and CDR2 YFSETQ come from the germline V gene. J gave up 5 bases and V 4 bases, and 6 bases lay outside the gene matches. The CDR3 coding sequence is TGCGCCAGCAGCCACCGCGGACTAGCGGGGGGGGAGACCCAGTACTTC. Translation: CASSHRGLAGGETQYF. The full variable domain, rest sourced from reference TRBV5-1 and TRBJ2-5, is KAGVTQTPRYLIKTRGQQVTLSCSPISGHRSVSWYQQTPGQGLQFLFEYFSETQRNKGNFPGRFSGRQFSNSRSEMNVSTLELGDSALYLCASSHRGLAGGETQYFGPGTRLLVL.

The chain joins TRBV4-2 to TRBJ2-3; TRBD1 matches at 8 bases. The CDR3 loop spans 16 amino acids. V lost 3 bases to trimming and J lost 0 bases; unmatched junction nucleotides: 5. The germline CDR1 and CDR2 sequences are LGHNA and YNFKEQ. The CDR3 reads CASSHEGTGSTDTQYF. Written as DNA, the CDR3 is TGTGCCAGCAGCCACGAGGGGACAGGAAGCACAGATACGCAGTATTTT.

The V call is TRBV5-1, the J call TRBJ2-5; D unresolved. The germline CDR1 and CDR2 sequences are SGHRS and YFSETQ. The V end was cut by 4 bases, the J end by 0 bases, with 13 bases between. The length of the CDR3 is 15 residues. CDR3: CASSRESPYQETQYF. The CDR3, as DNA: TGCGCCAGCAGCCGCGAGTCCCCGTACCAAGAGACCCAGTACTTC.

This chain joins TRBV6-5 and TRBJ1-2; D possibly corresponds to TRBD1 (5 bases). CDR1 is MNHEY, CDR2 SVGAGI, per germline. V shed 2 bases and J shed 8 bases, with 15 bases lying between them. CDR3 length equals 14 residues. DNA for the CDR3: TGTGCCAGCAGTTACACAGCCGGGGGTGAAGGCTACACCTTC. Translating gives CASSYTAGGEGYTF.